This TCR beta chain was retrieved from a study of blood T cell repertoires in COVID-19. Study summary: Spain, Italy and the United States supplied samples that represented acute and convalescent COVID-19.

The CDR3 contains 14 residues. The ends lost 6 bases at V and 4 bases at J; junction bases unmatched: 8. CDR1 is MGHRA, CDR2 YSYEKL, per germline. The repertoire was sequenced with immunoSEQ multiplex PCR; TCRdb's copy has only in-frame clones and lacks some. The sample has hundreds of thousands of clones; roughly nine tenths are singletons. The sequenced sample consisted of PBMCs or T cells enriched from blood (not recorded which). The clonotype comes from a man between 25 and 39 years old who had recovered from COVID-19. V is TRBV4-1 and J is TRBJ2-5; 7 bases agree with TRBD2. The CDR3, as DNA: TGCGCCAGCAGGATGGCGGGAGCAGGAGAGACCCAGTACTTC. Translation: CASRMAGAGETQYF.